The clone carrying this T cell receptor beta chain was recorded at least ten times. This entry comes from a study of tumor-infiltrating lymphocytes in oesophageal squamous cell carcinoma. This CDR3 has 15 residues. Germline CDR1 reads MNHEY; CDR2 reads SMNVEV (reference sequence). TCRdb redid the calling of the PCR reads with MiXCR, one entry per CDR3 protein. Of 13,000 or so distinct CDR3 sequences in the sample, around 49% were seen once. The TCR sequence derives from a female donor with esophageal squamous cell carcinoma. The V call is TRBV27, the J call TRBJ2-1; D may correspond to TRBD1 or TRBD2 (6 bases each). The J call is uncertain, as TRBJ2-7 better fits the DNA end. The specimen sequenced was esophageal tumor tissue. This chain's CDR3 is CASRQRGDSAYEQYF. Written as DNA, the CDR3 is TGTGCCAGCAGGCAAAGGGGGGACTCAGCCTACGAGCAGTACTTC.